This T cell receptor beta chain was captured in a study of blood T cell repertoires in COVID-19. Looking at the study overall: The analysed material was cDNA or gDNA that came from T cells, B-cell-depleted T cells, or PBMCs.

This CDR3 region has 15 residues. Germline-derived CDR1 and CDR2 are SGHTA and FQGNSA. Trimming removed 2 bases from V and 5 bases from J, with 15 bases in between. Sequencing was performed with immunoSEQ multiplex PCR; in TCRdb, only in-frame clones are kept and a portion is missing. The data show about 140,000 clones, with 60% to 85% seen just once and over 4% held by the top ten. This TCR was sampled from a woman older than 75 with active or convalescent COVID-19. The gene calls are TRBV7-2 and TRBJ2-5; D is perhaps TRBD1 (6 bases). The sequencing sample was made of peripheral blood. CDR3 DNA: TGTGCCAGCAGCTTAATGGCTAGCAGGGGCGAGACCCAGTACTTC. Amino acids: CASSLMASRGETQYF.